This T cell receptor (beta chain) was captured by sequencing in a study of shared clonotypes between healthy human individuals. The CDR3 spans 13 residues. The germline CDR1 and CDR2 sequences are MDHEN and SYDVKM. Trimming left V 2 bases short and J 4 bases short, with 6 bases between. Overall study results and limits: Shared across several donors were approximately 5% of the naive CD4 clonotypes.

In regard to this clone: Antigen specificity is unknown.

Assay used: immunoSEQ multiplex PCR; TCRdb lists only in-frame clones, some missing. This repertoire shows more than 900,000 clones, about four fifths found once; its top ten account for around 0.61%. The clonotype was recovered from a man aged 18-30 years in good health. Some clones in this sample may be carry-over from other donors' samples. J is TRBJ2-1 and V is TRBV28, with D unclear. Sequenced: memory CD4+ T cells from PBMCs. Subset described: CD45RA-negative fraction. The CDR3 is CASSLGHYNEQFF. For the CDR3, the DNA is TGTGCCAGCAGTTTAGGCCATTACAATGAGCAGTTCTTC.